Described below is a single T cell receptor beta chain sequence and its context. Its specificity is unknown. V lost 0 bases and J 1 base, leaving 9 bases between the germline ends. CDR1 and CDR2 from the germline V gene are LGHNA and YSLEER. The CDR3 consists of 15 residues. The data are from a study of long-term antiretroviral therapy in people with HIV. Overall study findings and caveats: The study found that diversity rose after ART but stayed below transplant donor controls.

They ran version v3.0 of the immunoSEQ assay at survey level. The repertoire was sequenced with immunoSEQ multiplex PCR; TCRdb's copy has only in-frame clones and lacks some. The data show around 23,000 clones, roughly 86% seen once. V and J are TRBV4-3 and TRBJ1-2, with D possibly being TRBD1 (5 bases). The material was unsorted PBMCs, obtained 1.8 years before starting antiretroviral therapy. This sequence originates from a man between 50 and 59 years old with HIV. This CDR3 is CASSQERGNNYGYTF. CDR3 DNA: TGCGCCAGCAGCCAAGAAAGGGGTAATAACTATGGCTACACCTTC.